This T cell receptor (beta chain) was identified during a study of cytomegalovirus exposure and HLA in healthy donors. Remarks on this clone: Its antigen is currently unknown.

The PCR had 60 Vbeta and 13 Jbeta primers. The protocol was immunoSEQ multiplex PCR, while the TCRdb copy is restricted to in-frame clones and leaves out a portion. The sample yields roughly 90,000 clones, 75% to 85% seen once. The CDR3 loop spans 14 amino acids. CDR1 and CDR2 from the germline V gene are LNHDA and SQIVND (reference sequence). J lost 10 bases, V lost 5 bases, and 7 bases had no gene match. Study outcomes and limitations: Information on immune exposure was restricted to one variable (CMV serostatus). Fewer than 20,000 TCR beta sequences were associated with HLA alleles at 0.05 false discovery rate in a later analysis. An analysis that came later showed most CMV-associated TCR beta chains appearing HLA-restricted.

The J gene is TRBJ1-6, the V gene TRBV19, with TRBD1 matching 8 bases. The receptor's source is a man aged 30 to 39 in good health and CMV-seropositive. The sample taken for sequencing was PBMCs. The CDR3 DNA is TGTGCCAGTAGTGGAGGACAGGGTCGATCACCCCTCCACTTT. Its protein is CASSGGQGRSPLHF.